This T cell receptor beta chain was observed in a study of CD8 T cells in Susac syndrome. Sequencing of TCR beta was undertaken in CD8+ and CD4+ T cells derived from blood. RNA amounts of roughly 0.45 to 1 ug underwent reverse transcription with random hexamers. TCRdb analysed the immunoSEQ multiplex PCR reads with MiXCR anew, one entry per CDR3 protein. The data show hundreds of thousands of distinct CDR3 sequences, 95% seen once. This CDR3 is 12 amino acids long. The V and J ends lost 9 bases and 6 bases respectively, with 14 bases between them. Material: CD4+ T cells from PBMCs. The chain links TRBV12-3 or TRBV12-4 to TRBJ1-1; D possibly corresponds to TRBD1 (5 bases). The receptor's source is a human donor with multiple sclerosis. The CDR3 loop reads CASKPGFSEAFF. The CDR3 DNA sequence: TGTGCCAGTAAACCAGGGTTTTCTGAAGCTTTCTTT.